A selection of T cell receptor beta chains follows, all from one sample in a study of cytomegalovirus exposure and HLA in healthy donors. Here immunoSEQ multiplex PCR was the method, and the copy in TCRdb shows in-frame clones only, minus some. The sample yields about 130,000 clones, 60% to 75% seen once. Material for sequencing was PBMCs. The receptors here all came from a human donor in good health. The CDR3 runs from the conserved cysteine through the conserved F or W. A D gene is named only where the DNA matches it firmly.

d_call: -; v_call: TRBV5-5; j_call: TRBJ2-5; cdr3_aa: CASSRGQQETQYF
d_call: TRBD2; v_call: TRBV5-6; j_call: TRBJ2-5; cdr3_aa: CASRRLAGAPSQETQYF
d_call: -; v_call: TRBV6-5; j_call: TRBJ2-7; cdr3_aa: CASSRNYEQYF
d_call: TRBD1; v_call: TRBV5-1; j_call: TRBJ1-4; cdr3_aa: CASKQGTANEKLFF
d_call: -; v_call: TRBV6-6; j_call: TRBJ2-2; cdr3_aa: CASWGQADTGELFF
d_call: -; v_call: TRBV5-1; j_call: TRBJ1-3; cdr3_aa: CASSLAGLNWGNTIYF
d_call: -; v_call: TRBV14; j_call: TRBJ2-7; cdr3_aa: CASSQGMQQGYEQYF
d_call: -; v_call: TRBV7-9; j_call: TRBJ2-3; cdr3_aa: CASSLALTGLLTDTQYF
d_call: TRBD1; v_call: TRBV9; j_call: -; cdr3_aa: CASSVEPRGSNEQYF
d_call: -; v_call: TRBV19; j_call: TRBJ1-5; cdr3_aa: CASSIRTPISNQPQHF
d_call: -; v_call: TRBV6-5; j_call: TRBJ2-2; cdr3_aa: CASKITSIPGELFF
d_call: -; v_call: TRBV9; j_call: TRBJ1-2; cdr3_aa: CASSGNYRGYTF
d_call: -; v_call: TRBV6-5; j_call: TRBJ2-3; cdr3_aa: CASSRGTVRSDTQYF
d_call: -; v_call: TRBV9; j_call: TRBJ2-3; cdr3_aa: CASSVMTGTDTQYF
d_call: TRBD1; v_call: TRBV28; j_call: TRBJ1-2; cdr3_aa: CASIWGQGRNGYTF
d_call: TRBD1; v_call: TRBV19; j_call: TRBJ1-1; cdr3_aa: CASSRDRDTEAFF
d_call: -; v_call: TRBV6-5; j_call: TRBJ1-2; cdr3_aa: CASSPHQENYGYTF
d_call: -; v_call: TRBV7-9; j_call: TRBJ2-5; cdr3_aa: CASSYSQETQYF
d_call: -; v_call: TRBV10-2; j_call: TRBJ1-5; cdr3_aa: CASSESWGGADQPQHF
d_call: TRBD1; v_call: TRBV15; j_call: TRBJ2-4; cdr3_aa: CATSRDVDRRIAKNIQYF
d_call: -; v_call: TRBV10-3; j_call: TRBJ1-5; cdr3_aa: CAISSQGPKPQHF
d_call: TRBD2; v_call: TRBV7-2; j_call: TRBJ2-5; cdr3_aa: CASSLRLAGSGRETQYF
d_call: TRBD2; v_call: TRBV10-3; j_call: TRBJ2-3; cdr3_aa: CAIRKAGGGTDTQYF
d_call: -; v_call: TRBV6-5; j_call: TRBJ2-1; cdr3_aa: CASSHPVYNEQFF
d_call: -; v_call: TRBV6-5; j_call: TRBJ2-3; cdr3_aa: CASSYSLTRSTDTQYF
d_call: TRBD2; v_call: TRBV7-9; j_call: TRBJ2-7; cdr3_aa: CASSSSSGSSYEQYF
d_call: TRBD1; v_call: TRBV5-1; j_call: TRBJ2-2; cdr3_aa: CASSLGQGRATGELFF
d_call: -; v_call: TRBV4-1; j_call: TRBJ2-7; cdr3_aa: CASSPRQQVSYEQYF
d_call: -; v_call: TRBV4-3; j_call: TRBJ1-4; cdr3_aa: CASSLSSRATNEKLFF
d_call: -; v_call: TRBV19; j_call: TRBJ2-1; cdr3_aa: CASSQPLGRHNEQFF
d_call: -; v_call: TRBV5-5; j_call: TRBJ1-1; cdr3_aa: CASSFPPMNTEAFF
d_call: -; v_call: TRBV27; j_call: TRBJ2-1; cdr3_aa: CASSHGQYNEQFF
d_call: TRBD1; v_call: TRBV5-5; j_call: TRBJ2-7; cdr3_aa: CASSLDRGLYEQYF